These 8 T cell receptor beta chains originate from one sample sequenced in a study of T cells in Graves' hyperthyroidism and ophthalmopathy. RNA transcripts served as the template for amplifying TCR beta CDR3 regions. The TCR CDR3 first-round RT-PCR relied on the HTBI primer set. Each CDR3 protein is one row after TCRdb ran MiXCR on the multiplex PCR reads. This table has fewer than 750,000 distinct CDR3 sequences, 13% to 15% appearing once. The sequenced sample was blood. The receptors derive from a woman aged 45 to 65 with Graves' ophthalmopathy.

This chain uses TRBV27 with TRBJ1-3; TRBD1 is a possible D gene (5 bases). Germline CDR1 and CDR2: MNHEY and SMNVEV (reference sequence). The CDR3 sequence is 17 residues long. V shed 5 bases and J shed 0 bases, with 17 bases lying between them. The CDR3 loop reads CASSPTGDVRSGNTIYF. CDR3 in DNA: TGTGCCAGCAGTCCTACTGGGGACGTCCGCTCTGGAAACACCATATATTTT.

In its sample, this clonotype was seen many times. This chain links TRBV7-3 with TRBJ2-1, with TRBD2 matching over 14 bases. Germline-derived CDR1 and CDR2 are SGHTA and FQGTGA. The V and J ends lost 5 bases and 9 bases, in that order; junction bases with no gene match: 6. The CDR3 is 15 residues long. CDR3 coding DNA: TGTGCCAGCAGCCAGACTAGCGGGAGGGTCGGTGAGCAGTTCTTC. It encodes CASSQTSGRVGEQFF.

This clonotype was seen many times. V is TRBV7-3 and J is TRBJ2-3; TRBD1 is a possible D gene (6 bases). Germline values: CDR1 SGHTA, CDR2 FQGTGA. V was clipped by 5 bases and J by 0 bases, with 9 bases between them. The CDR3 has 14 amino acids. The CDR3 loop reads CASSRTASTDTQYF. Here the CDR3 DNA reads TGTGCCAGCAGCCGGACAGCTAGCACAGATACGCAGTATTTT.

This clonotype was seen a few times. An end of the junction differs from the germline gene, which may be a read error. The V and J genes are TRBV6-2 or TRBV6-3 and TRBJ2-1; 8 bases are a match to TRBD2. Germline V gene data show CDR1 as MNHEY and CDR2 as SVGEGT. CDR3 length: 16 residues. The CDR3 sequence: CASNYEERGFYNEQFF. The CDR3 DNA reads as TGTGCCAGCAATTACGAGGAGCGGGGGTTCTACAATGAGCAGTTCTTC.

This clonotype appeared a few times. V usage is TRBV5-8 and J usage is TRBJ2-2; TRBD2 matches at 7 bases. The CDR3 has 15 amino acids. Germline V gives CDR1 SGHTS, CDR2 YDEGEE. J was trimmed by 3 bases and V by 4 bases; bases with no gene match: 6. The CDR3 here is CASSMGAGDTGELFF. For the CDR3, the DNA is TGTGCCAGCAGCATGGGCGCGGGGGACACCGGGGAGCTGTTTTTT. Supplemented by reference TRBV5-8 and TRBJ2-2, the full variable domain reads EAGVTQSPTHLIKTRGQQATLRCSPISGHTSVYWYQQALGLGLQFLLWYDEGEERNRGNFPPRFSGRQFPNYSSELNVNALELEDSALYLCASSMGAGDTGELFFGEGSRLTVL.

V is TRBV20-1 and J is TRBJ1-1; no firm D call. CDR1 DFQATT and CDR2 SNEGSKA come from the germline V gene (reference sequence). V was clipped by 3 bases and J by 6 bases, with 20 bases between them. The CDR3 is 15 residues long. In DNA form, the CDR3 reads TGCAGTGCTAGGAGTTACCTAGTCTCGGAAGCTGAAGCTTTCTTT. It codes for CSARSYLVSEAEAFF.

The chain uses TRBV18 and TRBJ1-4; D is undetermined. The CDR3 length is 16 residues. Germline V gives CDR1 KGHSH, CDR2 LQKENI. Trimming took 2 bases from V and 6 from J, leaving 16 bases between them. The CDR3, as DNA: TGTGCCAGCTCACCAATTACCACGGGGATAGATGAAAAACTGTTTTTT. Translation gives CASSPITTGIDEKLFF. The full variable domain, in which reference TRBV18 and TRBJ1-4 provide the parts outside the CDR3, is NAGVMQNPRHLVRRRGQEARLRCSPMKGHSHVYWYRQLPEEGLKFMVYLQKENIIDESGMPKERFSAEFPKEGPSILRIQQVVRGDSAAYFCASSPITTGIDEKLFFGSGTQLSVL.

This clonotype turned up a few times. The chain employs TRBV5-1 and TRBJ2-7, with D perhaps TRBD1 or TRBD2 (6 bases each). Germline assignment: CDR1 SGHRS and CDR2 YFSETQ. V was pared by 4 bases and J by 0 bases, with 17 bases between. This CDR3 contains 16 residues. The CDR3 here is CASSARGSGPSYEQYF. The CDR3 DNA reads TGCGCCAGCAGCGCCAGGGGAAGCGGGCCCTCCTACGAGCAGTACTTC.